Described below is a single T cell receptor beta chain sequence and its context. Its antigen is currently unknown. Data came from immunoSEQ multiplex PCR; TCRdb stores just in-frame clones and leaves some out. The data hold 150,000 to 200,000 clones, with 80% to 90% observed a single time. CDR1 and CDR2 (germline): SNHLY, FYNNEI. This CDR3 comprises 14 residues. V lost 2 bases and J 1 base, leaving 6 bases between the germline ends. The data stem from a study of T cell responses to AZD1222 COVID-19 vaccine. Study conclusions and caveats: At baseline, just 5 or 6 AZD1222 recipients tested seropositive. Donors were mostly white British, more females; clonal diversity possibly underestimated. Two doses of AZD1222 preceded a rise in Spike-specific TCR breadth and depth. Reportedly, nearly half the spike-specific TCRs target unmutated variant regions.

The chain recombines TRBV2 with TRBJ1-5; D gene uncertain. The origin of this receptor is an adult who received the MenACWY meningococcal vaccine as a control. The input for sequencing was peripheral blood, taken 28 days after the second dose of the MenACWY control vaccine. The DNA for the CDR3 is TGTGCCAGCAGTGAAAGGGTAAGCAATCAGCCCCAGCATTTT. Translating it yields CASSERVSNQPQHF.